The TCR beta chain described here comes from a study of blood T cell repertoires in COVID-19. Profiling relied on immunoSEQ multiplex PCR, and the TCRdb table lists in-frame clones only, not all of them. The sample yields roughly 170,000 clones, roughly four fifths seen once. The receptor was isolated from a man aged 40-49 years who had recovered from COVID-19. Input material: peripheral blood.

The CDR3 nucleotides read TGTGCCAGCAGCTTTACGACTAGCGGGGGGGTAAACAATGAGCAGTTCTTC. It codes for CASSFTTSGGVNNEQFF. The chain joins TRBV11-2 to TRBJ2-1; TRBD2 matches at 14 bases. The CDR3 is 17 amino acids. The V gene's germline CDR1 is SGHAT and CDR2 FQNNGV. Trimming removed 3 bases from V and 5 bases from J; junction bases left unmatched: 6.